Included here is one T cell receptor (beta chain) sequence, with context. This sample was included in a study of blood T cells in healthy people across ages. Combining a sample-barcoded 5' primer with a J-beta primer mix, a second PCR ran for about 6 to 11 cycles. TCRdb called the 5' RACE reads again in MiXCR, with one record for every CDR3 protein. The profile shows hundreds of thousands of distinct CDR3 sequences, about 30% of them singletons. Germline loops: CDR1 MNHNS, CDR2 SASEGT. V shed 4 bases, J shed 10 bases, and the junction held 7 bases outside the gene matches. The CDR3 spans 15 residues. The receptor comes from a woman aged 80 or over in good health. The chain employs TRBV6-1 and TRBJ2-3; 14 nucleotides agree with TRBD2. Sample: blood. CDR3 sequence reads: CASSVTSGGAGPQYF. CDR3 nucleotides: TGTGCCAGCAGTGTGACTAGCGGGGGGGCAGGTCCGCAGTATTTT.